Presented here are 21 T cell receptor beta chains from one specimen sequenced in a study of cytomegalovirus exposure and HLA in healthy donors. Profiled with immunoSEQ multiplex PCR; TCRdb holds only in-frame clones, not every one. There are tens of thousands of clones in the sample; approximately 95% occur only once, and approximately 3.3% lies in the top ten. The source material was PBMCs. The receptors come from a man younger than 35 in good health and CMV-seronegative.

The chain recombines TRBV7-9 with TRBJ2-7, with D perhaps matching TRBD2 (8 bases). V lost 5 bases to trimming and J lost 3 bases, with 23 bases between them. This CDR3 is built from 17 residues. In germline, CDR1 is SEHNR, CDR2 FQNEAQ (reference sequence). The CDR3 reads CASSQGDGGAWNYEQYF. In DNA, the CDR3 is TGTGCCAGCAGCCAGGGGGACGGGGGGGCCTGGAACTACGAGCAGTACTTC.

The rearrangement links TRBV7-9 to TRBJ1-2; D perhaps matches TRBD1 (5 bases). Germline loops: CDR1 SEHNR, CDR2 FQNEAQ (reference sequence). CDR3 length: 12 amino acids. The V and J ends lost 3 bases and 11 bases respectively, with 13 bases between them. CDR3 region: CASSFPQGGYTF. CDR3 nucleotide sequence: TGTGCCAGCAGCTTTCCCCAGGGAGGGTACACCTTC.

The chain recombines TRBV6-6 with TRBJ2-7, with 9 bases lining up with TRBD1. The CDR3 extends over 15 amino acids. Trimming at V came to 3 bases and at J to 7 bases, leaving 10 bases not matched to a gene. CDR1 MNHNY and CDR2 SVGAGI come from the germline V gene (reference sequence). The CDR3 coding sequence is TGTGCCAGCAGTTATCCCCCACAGGGGGCAGGAGAGCAGTACTTC. This gives the protein CASSYPPQGAGEQYF.

The chain carries TRBV28 and TRBJ2-4; TRBD1 aligns across 12 bases. CDR1 and CDR2 (germline): MDHEN, SYDVKM. The ends lost 2 bases at V and 6 bases at J; junction bases unmatched: 5. There are 16 residues in the CDR3. The CDR3 sequence: CASSLAGQGARNIQYF. The CDR3 DNA is TGTGCCAGCAGTTTAGCGGGACAGGGGGCGAGAAACATTCAGTACTTC.

The rearrangement uses TRBV7-9 and TRBJ2-7; D gene ambiguous. Germline CDR1 SEHNR, CDR2 FQNEAQ (reference sequence). There are 13 residues in the CDR3. Trimming left V 5 bases short and J 4 bases short, with 12 bases between. CDR3 in amino acids: CASSPRHGYEQYF. The CDR3 bases are TGTGCCAGCAGCCCCCGACATGGATACGAGCAGTACTTC. Complete variable domain (other parts from reference TRBV7-9 and TRBJ2-7): DTGVSQNPRHKITKRGQNVTFRCDPISEHNRLYWYRQTLGQGPEFLTYFQNEAQLEKSRLLSDRFSAERPKGSFSTLEIQRTEQGDSAMYLCASSPRHGYEQYFGPGTRLTVT.

The chain employs TRBV6-1 and TRBJ2-1; TRBD2 matches at 9 bases. The CDR3 spans 16 residues. V was clipped by 4 bases and J by 8 bases; unmatched bases: 12. Germline CDR1 reads MNHNS; CDR2 reads SASEGT. This chain's CDR3 is CASSVRGGGAVDEQFF. In DNA, the CDR3 is TGTGCCAGCAGTGTTCGGGGCGGGGGGGCGGTGGATGAGCAGTTCTTC.

The V call is TRBV6-6, the J call TRBJ1-5; D perhaps matches TRBD1 (5 bases). CDR1 and CDR2 (germline): MNHNY, SVGAGI (reference sequence). This CDR3 is 13 amino acids long. Trimming took off 5 bases at V and 3 bases at J, with 8 bases between the two ends. CDR3 coding DNA: TGTGCCAGCAGTAGACAGAACAATCAGCCCCAGCATTTT. It is translated as CASSRQNNQPQHF.

The chain combines TRBV5-6 with TRBJ2-2, with TRBD2 as a possible D gene (5 bases). The CDR3 has 16 amino acids. CDR1 is SGHDT and CDR2 is YYEEEE in the germline V gene. V lost 4 bases to trimming and J lost 4 bases, with 17 bases between them. CDR3 sequence (DNA): TGTGCCAGCAGCCACTCGGAACAGCGGACCACCGGGGAGCTGTTTTTT. Translating gives CASSHSEQRTTGELFF.

The chain has TRBV29-1 and TRBJ2-3, with D perhaps TRBD1 (5 bases). CDR3 size: 13 residues. Per germline, CDR1 SQVTM and CDR2 ANQGSEA. Between the trimmed V and J ends, which lost 6 bases and 5 bases, there was a span of 15 bases. The CDR3 DNA reads TGCAGCGTCCAGGACACGCCCGGAGATACGCAGTATTTT. Translation gives CSVQDTPGDTQYF.

V gene TRBV27 combines with J gene TRBJ1-5; D is undetermined. This CDR3 has 15 residues. V lost 5 bases, J lost 3 bases, and 14 bases lay in between. Germline V lookup: CDR1 MNHEY, CDR2 SMNVEV (reference sequence). The CDR3 nucleotides are TGTGCCAGCAGTCTCGGGTCCTTGGCCAATCAGCCCCAGCATTTT. Protein: CASSLGSLANQPQHF.

The rearrangement links TRBV19 to TRBJ1-1; D possibly corresponds to TRBD1 (5 bases). The germline V and J ends were trimmed by 1 base and 0 bases, with 12 bases remaining between them. Looked up from germline, CDR1 is LNHDA and CDR2 is SQIVND (reference sequence). The CDR3 contains 16 residues. The CDR3, as DNA: TGTGCCAGTAGTATAGGCGGGGCTAACATGAACACTGAAGCTTTCTTT. It yields the protein CASSIGGANMNTEAFF.

V and J are TRBV4-1 and TRBJ1-4; no firm D call. Trimming removed 0 bases from V and 0 bases from J, with 11 bases in between. This CDR3 is built from 17 residues. Germline V gives CDR1 MGHRA, CDR2 YSYEKL. CDR3 amino acids: CASSQEYPVPTNEKLFF. In DNA, the CDR3 is TGCGCCAGCAGCCAAGAATACCCGGTTCCAACTAATGAAAAACTGTTTTTT.

The chain combines TRBV28 with TRBJ1-1, with 8 bases that match TRBD1. The CDR3 is made up of 16 amino acids. The V gene's germline CDR1 is MDHEN and CDR2 SYDVKM. V shed 3 bases, J shed 0 bases, and the junction held 6 bases outside the gene matches. CDR3 in DNA: TGTGCCAGCAGTTTTAGCAGGGGGCCTATGAACACTGAAGCTTTCTTT. Its protein is CASSFSRGPMNTEAFF.

The chain has TRBV18 and TRBJ2-5; D is possibly TRBD2 (5 bases). This CDR3 is 14 amino acids long. CDR1 and CDR2 from the germline V gene are KGHSH and LQKENI. The V and J ends lost 3 bases and 5 bases respectively, with 13 bases between them. This CDR3 is CASSPSPSWETQYF. The CDR3 coding sequence is TGTGCCAGCTCACCGAGTCCTAGCTGGGAGACCCAGTACTTC.

This chain joins TRBV18 and TRBJ2-3; tentatively, D is TRBD2 (6 bases). V lost 6 bases, J lost 2 bases, and 15 bases lay in between. Germline-derived CDR1 and CDR2 are KGHSH and LQKENI. The CDR3 runs 15 residues. The CDR3 coding sequence is TGTGCCAGCTCCACAATGGGGGGAACCACAGATACGCAGTATTTT. Translation: CASSTMGGTTDTQYF.

The chain has TRBV29-1 and TRBJ2-2; possibly TRBD1 for D (5 bases). The CDR3 sequence is 15 residues long. V dropped 4 bases and J dropped 4 bases, with 16 bases sitting between them. From germline, CDR1 is SQVTM and CDR2 ANQGSEA. The CDR3, as DNA: TGCAGCGTTGTGTTTCCCGGGCAGGGCACCGGGGAGCTGTTTTTT. Translated, it gives CSVVFPGQGTGELFF.

V and J are TRBV9 and TRBJ2-1; TRBD2 matches at 15 bases. This CDR3 has 19 amino acids. V trimming: 3 bases; J trimming: 2 bases; junction bases outside the gene matches: 9. From germline, CDR1 is SGDLS and CDR2 YYNGEE. In DNA, the CDR3 is TGTGCCAGCAGCGGTGCCGGGACTAGCGGGGGGACCACCTACAATGAGCAGTTCTTC. Translating gives CASSGAGTSGGTTYNEQFF.

V is TRBV4-1 and J is TRBJ1-2; 11 nucleotides line up with TRBD1. After removal of 0 bases from V and 5 bases from J, the junction contained 14 bases not matched to a gene. The CDR3 has 19 residues. Looked up from germline, CDR1 is MGHRA and CDR2 is YSYEKL. The CDR3 DNA is TGCGCCAGCAGCCAAGACCCTTCCGGACAGGGGGCTTCCTATTATGGCTACACCTTC. It specifies CASSQDPSGQGASYYGYTF.

The CDR3, as DNA: TGCGCCAGCAGTGAACAGCGGGGGAGCACAGATACGCAGTATTTT. It translates to CASSEQRGSTDTQYF. The chain joins TRBV10-1 to TRBJ2-3; TRBD2 aligns across 8 bases. The germline V gene encodes CDR1 WNHNN and CDR2 SYGVQD (reference sequence). The CDR3 runs 15 residues. J gave up 0 bases and V 3 bases, and 2 bases lay outside the gene matches.

The rearrangement uses TRBV27 and TRBJ1-4; no reliable D call. V shed 4 bases and J shed 3 bases, with 12 bases lying between them. In germline, CDR1 is MNHEY, CDR2 SMNVEV (reference sequence). The CDR3 length is 15 residues. DNA of the CDR3: TGTGCCAGCAGTTCATTCGGCGGTCCTAATGAAAAACTGTTTTTT. The encoded protein is CASSSFGGPNEKLFF.

Only one count was recorded for this clone. The chain uses TRBV4-3 and TRBJ1-1; 7 bases agree with TRBD1. V gave up 1 base and J gave up 1 base; unmatched junction bases: 3. CDR1 is LGHNA and CDR2 is YSLEER in the germline V gene. CDR3 length: 15 amino acids. This chain's CDR3 is CASSQGYRGNTEAFF. CDR3 sequence (DNA): TGCGCCAGCAGCCAAGGATACAGGGGGAACACTGAAGCTTTCTTT.